Below are 20 T cell receptor beta chains sequenced from a single sample in a study of cytomegalovirus exposure and HLA in healthy donors. PCR employed 60 Vbeta and 13 Jbeta primers. Produced via immunoSEQ multiplex PCR; TCRdb's table is partial and in-frame only. The sample shows over 150,000 clones, under 85% of them seen only once. Sequences were obtained from PBMCs. These receptors were taken from a woman younger than 30 in good health and CMV-seropositive.

The chain links TRBV6-1 to TRBJ2-7; 10 bases agree with TRBD2. Per germline, CDR1 MNHNS and CDR2 SASEGT. This CDR3 region has 13 residues. The junction had 5 bases not matched to a gene; V was cut back by 6 bases and J by 6 bases. In nucleotides, the CDR3 is TGTGCCAGCAGAGGAGCGGGGGGGTGCGAGCAGTACTTC. Its protein product is CASRGAGGCEQYF.

The rearrangement links TRBV15 to TRBJ2-3; 8 bases fit TRBD2. This CDR3 is 15 amino acids long. The germline gives CDR1 LNHNV, CDR2 YYDKDF (reference sequence). Trimming took 0 bases from V and 6 from J; bases not matched to a gene: 5. CDR3 loop: CATSRDKVAGDTQYF. CDR3 nucleotides: TGTGCCACCAGCAGAGATAAGGTAGCGGGGGATACGCAGTATTTT.

V gene TRBV19 combines with J gene TRBJ2-1; 9 nucleotides agree with TRBD1. Germline V gene lookup returns CDR1 LNHDA and CDR2 SQIVND (reference sequence). The CDR3 spans 15 residues. Trimming removed 6 bases from V and 4 bases from J; junction bases left unmatched: 7. CDR3 in DNA: TGTGCCAGTAGAAACCGGGACAGGGAGTACAATGAGCAGTTCTTC. This codes for CASRNRDREYNEQFF. The full variable domain, completed using reference TRBV19 and TRBJ2-1, is DGGITQSPKYLFRKEGQNVTLSCEQNLNHDAMYWYRQDPGQGLRLIYYSQIVNDFQKGDIAEGYSVSREKKESFPLTVTSAQKNPTAFYLCASRNRDREYNEQFFGPGTRLTVL.

The gene calls are TRBV5-8 and TRBJ2-2, with a tentative D call TRBD1 (6 bases). This CDR3 is 12 amino acids long. Trimming removed 2 bases at V and 7 bases at J, with 6 bases between. Germline V gene lookup returns CDR1 SGHTS and CDR2 YDEGEE. The CDR3 loop reads CASSFRGGELFF. Here the CDR3 DNA reads TGTGCCAGCAGCTTCAGGGGCGGGGAGCTGTTTTTT.

The V and J genes are TRBV7-9 and TRBJ2-5, with D perhaps matching TRBD1 (5 bases). Gene TRBJ2-7 matches the end of the DNA better, so the J call may be wrong. The CDR3 covers 15 residues. Germline CDR1 and CDR2: SEHNR and FQNEAQ (reference sequence). Written as DNA, the CDR3 is TGTGCCAGCAGCTTAGCCCAGGGCTTGTACTACGAGCAGTACTTC. The encoded protein is CASSLAQGLYYEQYF.

The V gene is TRBV18, the J gene TRBJ1-6; no clear D. The CDR3 contains 14 residues. Trimming took off 3 bases at V and 5 bases at J, with 8 bases between the two ends. Germline values: CDR1 KGHSH, CDR2 LQKENI. The CDR3 loop reads CASSPDGDNSPLHF. Here the CDR3 DNA reads TGTGCCAGCTCACCGGACGGGGATAATTCACCCCTCCACTTT.

The genes are TRBV9 and TRBJ2-5; TRBD2 aligns across 8 bases. Per the germline V gene, CDR1 is SGDLS and CDR2 is YYNGEE. The CDR3 has 15 amino acids. Unmatched junction bases numbered 7, after V lost 2 bases and J lost 4 bases. Here the CDR3 reads CASSVTSAARETQYF. As DNA, the CDR3 is TGTGCCAGCAGCGTGACTAGCGCCGCTCGAGAGACCCAGTACTTC. The full variable domain, in which reference TRBV9 and TRBJ2-5 provide the parts outside the CDR3, is DSGVTQTPKHLITATGQRVTLRCSPRSGDLSVYWYQQSLDQGLQFLIQYYNGEERAKGNILERFSAQQFPDLHSELNLSSLELGDSALYFCASSVTSAARETQYFGPGTRLLVL.

The chain links TRBV18 to TRBJ2-7; 7 bases are shared with TRBD1. CDR1 and CDR2 from the germline V gene are KGHSH and LQKENI. The CDR3 consists of 15 residues. J lost 0 bases, V lost 8 bases, and 10 bases had no gene match. CDR3 in DNA: TGTGCCAGCACGGAATCTCGGGACAGCTCCTACGAGCAGTACTTC. It encodes CASTESRDSSYEQYF. Full variable domain (outside the CDR3, taken from reference TRBV18 and TRBJ2-7): NAGVMQNPRHLVRRRGQEARLRCSPMKGHSHVYWYRQLPEEGLKFMVYLQKENIIDESGMPKERFSAEFPKEGPSILRIQQVVRGDSAAYFCASTESRDSSYEQYFGPGTRLTVT.

CDR3: CASLGVDTGELFF. CDR3 nucleotides: TGTGCCAGCCTAGGGGTTGACACCGGGGAGCTGTTTTTT. The chain is built from TRBV11-2 and TRBJ2-2; tentative D call: TRBD1 (5 bases). CDR1 is SGHAT, CDR2 FQNNGV, per germline. Trimming pared 8 bases from V and 3 bases from J, leaving 10 bases between. The CDR3 totals 13 residues.

This clone was observed a handful of times. The V call is TRBV5-4, the J call TRBJ2-7; 7 bases map to TRBD1. The CDR3 is 17 residues long. Germline V lookup: CDR1 SGHNT, CDR2 YYREEE (reference sequence). V shed 3 bases, J shed 4 bases, and the junction held 16 bases outside the gene matches. Here the CDR3 reads CASSSMTGSLRRYEQYF. As DNA, the CDR3 is TGTGCCAGCAGCTCGATGACAGGGAGCTTAAGGCGATACGAGCAGTACTTC.

This clone has only a few counts. The gene calls are TRBV7-2 and TRBJ1-5; TRBD1 might be the D (6 bases). This CDR3 is 14 amino acids long. With 5 bases removed from V and 5 bases from J, the gap between germline ends came to 13 bases. Per the germline V gene, CDR1 is SGHTA and CDR2 is FQGNSA. The CDR3 sequence is CASSPGQPHQPQHF. CDR3 sequence (DNA): TGTGCCAGCAGCCCCGGACAGCCTCATCAGCCCCAGCATTTT.

This clone was found once. The V and J genes are TRBV5-1 and TRBJ1-1, with D unresolved. V lost 0 bases and J lost 5, with 11 bases in between. There are 14 residues in the CDR3. CDR1 is SGHRS and CDR2 is YFSETQ in the germline V gene. CDR3 in DNA: TGCGCCAGCAGCTTGGCATCCGGGTGGACTGAAGCTTTCTTT. It translates to CASSLASGWTEAFF.

Here the CDR3 reads CASTQGWAETQYF. CDR3 nucleotides: TGTGCCAGCACCCAGGGGTGGGCAGAGACCCAGTACTTC. The chain has TRBV6-1 and TRBJ2-5; D perhaps matches TRBD1 (6 bases). The germline gives CDR1 MNHNS, CDR2 SASEGT. This CDR3 has 13 residues. Trimming took off 7 bases at V and 4 bases at J, with 13 bases between the two ends.

V is TRBV7-9 and J is TRBJ1-6; D may be TRBD1 (6 bases). With 5 bases removed from V and 10 bases from J, the gap between germline ends came to 18 bases. Germline V gene data show CDR1 as SEHNR and CDR2 as FQNEAQ (reference sequence). The CDR3 sequence is 15 residues long. The CDR3 region is CASSLPGDTTSPLHF. CDR3 sequence (DNA): TGTGCCAGCAGCCTACCCGGGGACACCACGTCACCCCTCCACTTT. The full variable domain, completed using reference TRBV7-9 and TRBJ1-6, is DTGVSQNPRHKITKRGQNVTFRCDPISEHNRLYWYRQTLGQGPEFLTYFQNEAQLEKSRLLSDRFSAERPKGSFSTLEIQRTEQGDSAMYLCASSLPGDTTSPLHFGNGTRLTVT.

The table lists this clone with a few counts. The CDR3 is CASSIAAGGSTEAFF. DNA of the CDR3: TGTGCCAGTAGTATAGCCGCAGGGGGAAGCACTGAAGCTTTCTTT. This rearrangement joins TRBV19 to TRBJ1-1, with TRBD1 identical over 7 bases. The length of the CDR3 is 15 residues. V was clipped by 1 base and J by 4 bases; unmatched bases: 6. Looked up from germline, CDR1 is LNHDA and CDR2 is SQIVND (reference sequence).

The CDR3 reads CASSPTGVANEKLFF. CDR3 DNA sequence: TGTGCCAGCAGCCCAACAGGGGTTGCTAATGAAAAACTGTTTTTT. V usage is TRBV9 and J usage is TRBJ1-4, with 7 bases identical to TRBD1. Germline V CDR1 and CDR2: SGDLS, YYNGEE. The CDR3 has 15 amino acids. Trimming cost V 4 bases and J 3 bases; bases outside gene matches: 6.

This clone turned up a few times. One end of the junction varies from germline; a read error may be responsible. Other DNA sequences within the sample encode an identical CDR3. V gene TRBV5-6 combines with J gene TRBJ1-1; possibly TRBD1 for D (5 bases). CDR3 length equals 12 residues. Per the germline V gene, CDR1 is SGHDT and CDR2 is YYEEEE. CDR3 nucleotides: TGTGCCAGCAGCCCCGCCGGGACTGAAGCCTTCTTT. It is translated as CASSPAGTEAFF.

This chain links TRBV5-1 with TRBJ2-1, with TRBD2 matching 8 bases. CDR3 length: 15 residues. V was clipped by 0 bases and J by 6 bases; unmatched bases: 5. CDR1 and CDR2 from the germline V gene are SGHRS and YFSETQ. CDR3: CASSLDGGAGNEQFF. DNA for the CDR3: TGCGCCAGCAGCTTGGACGGGGGGGCGGGCAATGAGCAGTTCTTC.

Only one count was recorded for this clone. The chain joins TRBV9 to TRBJ2-3; possible D gene TRBD1, 5 bases. V lost 0 bases and J 3 bases, leaving 5 bases between the germline ends. The germline CDR1 and CDR2 sequences are SGDLS and YYNGEE. CDR3 size: 13 residues. The CDR3 sequence is CASSVEGTDTQYF. DNA for the CDR3: TGTGCCAGCAGCGTAGAGGGGACAGATACGCAGTATTTT.

The chain recombines TRBV18 with TRBJ2-7, with TRBD1 as a possible D gene (6 bases). The CDR3 sequence is 15 residues long. Trimming took 5 bases from V and 3 from J, leaving 17 bases between them. The V gene's germline CDR1 is KGHSH and CDR2 LQKENI. The DNA for the CDR3 is TGTGCCAGCTCAGCCGGGACAAGGTCTCTCTACGAGCAGTACTTC. This codes for CASSAGTRSLYEQYF.